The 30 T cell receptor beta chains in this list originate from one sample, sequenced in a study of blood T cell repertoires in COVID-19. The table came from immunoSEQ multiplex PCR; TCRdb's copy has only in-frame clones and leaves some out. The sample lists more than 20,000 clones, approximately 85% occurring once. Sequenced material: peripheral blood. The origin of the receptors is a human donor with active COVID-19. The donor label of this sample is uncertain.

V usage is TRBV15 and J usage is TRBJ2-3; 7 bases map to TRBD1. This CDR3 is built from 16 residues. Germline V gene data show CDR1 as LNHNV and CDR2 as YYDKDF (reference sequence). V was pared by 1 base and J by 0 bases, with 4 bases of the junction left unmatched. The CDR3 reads CATSRGTGPSTDTQYF. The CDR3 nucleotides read TGTGCCACCAGCAGAGGGACAGGACCTAGCACAGATACGCAGTATTTT.

The CDR3 protein is CASSLGIQGATNYGYTF. CDR3 bases: TGTGCCAGCAGCTTGGGGATACAGGGAGCCACTAACTATGGCTACACCTTC. The chain uses TRBV5-5 and TRBJ1-2; tentative D call: TRBD1 (6 bases). Trimming removed 0 bases at V and 0 bases at J, with 15 bases between. There are 17 residues in the CDR3. The germline V gene encodes CDR1 SGHKS and CDR2 YYEKEE (reference sequence).

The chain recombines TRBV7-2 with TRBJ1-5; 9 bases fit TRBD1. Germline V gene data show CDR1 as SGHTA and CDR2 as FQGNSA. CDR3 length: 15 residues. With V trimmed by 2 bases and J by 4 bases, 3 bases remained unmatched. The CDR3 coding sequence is TGTGCCAGCAGCTTACAACAGGGGGCTAATCAGCCCCAGCATTTT. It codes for CASSLQQGANQPQHF. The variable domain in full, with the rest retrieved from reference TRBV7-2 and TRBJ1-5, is GAGVSQSPSNKVTEKGKDVELRCDPISGHTALYWYRQSLGQGLEFLIYFQGNSAPDKSGLPSDRFSAERTGGSVSTLTIQRTQQEDSAVYLCASSLQQGANQPQHFGDGTRLSIL.

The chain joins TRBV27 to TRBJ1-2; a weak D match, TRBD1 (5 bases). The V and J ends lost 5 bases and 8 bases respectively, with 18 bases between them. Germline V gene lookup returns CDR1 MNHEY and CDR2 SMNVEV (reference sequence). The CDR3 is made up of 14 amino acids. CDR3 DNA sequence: TGTGCCAGCAGTCCACAGGATTCCGTCCGGGGCTACACCTTC. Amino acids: CASSPQDSVRGYTF.

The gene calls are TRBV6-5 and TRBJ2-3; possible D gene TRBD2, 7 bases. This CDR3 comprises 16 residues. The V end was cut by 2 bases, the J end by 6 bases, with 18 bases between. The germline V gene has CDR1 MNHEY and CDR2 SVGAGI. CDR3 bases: TGTGCCAGCAGTTACCGTCCCCGGGGGGCCAGGGATACGCAGTATTTT. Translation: CASSYRPRGARDTQYF.

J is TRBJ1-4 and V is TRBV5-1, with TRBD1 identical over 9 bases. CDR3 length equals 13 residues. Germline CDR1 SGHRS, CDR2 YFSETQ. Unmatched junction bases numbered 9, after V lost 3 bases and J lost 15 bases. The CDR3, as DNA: TGCGCCAGCAGCTGGACAGGGGCTACAGAAGTGTTTTTT. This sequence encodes CASSWTGATEVFF.

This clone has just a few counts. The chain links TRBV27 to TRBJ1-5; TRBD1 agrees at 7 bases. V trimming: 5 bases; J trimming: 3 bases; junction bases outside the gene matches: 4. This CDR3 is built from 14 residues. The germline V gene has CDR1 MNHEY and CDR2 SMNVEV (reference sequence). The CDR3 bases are TGTGCCAGCAGTCCGACAGGGTTCAATCAGCCCCAGCATTTT. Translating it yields CASSPTGFNQPQHF.

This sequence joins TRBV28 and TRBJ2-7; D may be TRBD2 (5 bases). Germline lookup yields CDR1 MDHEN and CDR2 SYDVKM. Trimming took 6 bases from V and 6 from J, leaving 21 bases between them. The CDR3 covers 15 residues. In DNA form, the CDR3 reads TGTGCCAGCAGCTGGGTAGGGTGGACTGACTCCGAGCAGTACTTC. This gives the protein CASSWVGWTDSEQYF. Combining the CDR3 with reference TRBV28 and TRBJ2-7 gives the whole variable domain DVKVTQSSRYLVKRTGEKVFLECVQDMDHENMFWYRQDPGLGLRLIYFSYDVKMKEKGDIPEGYSVSREKKERFSLILESASTNQTSMYLCASSWVGWTDSEQYFGPGTRLTVT.

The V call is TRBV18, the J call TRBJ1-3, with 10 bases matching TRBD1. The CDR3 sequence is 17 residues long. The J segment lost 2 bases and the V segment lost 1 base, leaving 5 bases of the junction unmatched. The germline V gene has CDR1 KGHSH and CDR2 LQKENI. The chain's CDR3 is CASSPRTGGVAGNTIYF. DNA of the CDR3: TGTGCCAGCTCACCACGGACAGGGGGAGTAGCTGGAAACACCATATATTTT.

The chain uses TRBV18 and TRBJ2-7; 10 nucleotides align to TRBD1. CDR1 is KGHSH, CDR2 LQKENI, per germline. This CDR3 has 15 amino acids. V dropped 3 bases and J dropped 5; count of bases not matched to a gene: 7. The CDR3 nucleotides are TGTGCCAGCTCACCCGGGACAGGGGTTATGGACGAGCAGTACTTC. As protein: CASSPGTGVMDEQYF.

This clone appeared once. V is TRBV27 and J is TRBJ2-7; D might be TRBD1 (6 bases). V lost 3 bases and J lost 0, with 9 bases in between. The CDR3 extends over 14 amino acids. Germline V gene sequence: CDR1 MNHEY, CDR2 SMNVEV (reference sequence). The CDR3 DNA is TGTGCCAGCAGTTTTGGGACACACTCCTACGAGCAGTACTTC. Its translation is CASSFGTHSYEQYF.

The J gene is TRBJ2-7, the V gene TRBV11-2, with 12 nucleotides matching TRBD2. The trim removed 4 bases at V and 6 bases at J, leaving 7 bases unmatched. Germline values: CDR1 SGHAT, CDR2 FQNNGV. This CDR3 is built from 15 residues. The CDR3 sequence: CASSSGLAGRGEQYF. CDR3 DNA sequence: TGTGCCAGCAGCTCCGGACTAGCGGGACGGGGCGAGCAGTACTTC. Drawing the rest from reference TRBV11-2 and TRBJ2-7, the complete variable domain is EAGVAQSPRYKIIEKRQSVAFWCNPISGHATLYWYQQILGQGPKLLIQFQNNGVVDDSQLPKDRFSAERLKGVDSTLKIQPAKLEDSAVYLCASSSGLAGRGEQYFGPGTRLTVT.

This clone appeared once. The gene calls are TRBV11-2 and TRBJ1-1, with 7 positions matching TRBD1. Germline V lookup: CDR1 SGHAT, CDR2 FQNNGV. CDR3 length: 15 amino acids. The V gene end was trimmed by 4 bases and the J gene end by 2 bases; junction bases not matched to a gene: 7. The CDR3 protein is CASSSAGTANTEAFF. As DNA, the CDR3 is TGTGCCAGCAGCTCCGCCGGGACAGCTAACACTGAAGCTTTCTTT.

DNA of the CDR3: TGTGCCAGCAGCTTAGGGACAGGGATCCAAGAGACCCAGTACTTC. This gives the protein CASSLGTGIQETQYF. The chain couples TRBV7-9 to TRBJ2-5, with 8 positions matching TRBD1. This CDR3 contains 15 residues. Trimming took 1 base from V and 1 from J; bases not matched to a gene: 2. In germline, CDR1 is SEHNR, CDR2 FQNEAQ (reference sequence). The full variable domain, with the rest looked up from reference TRBV7-9 and TRBJ2-5, is DTGVSQNPRHKITKRGQNVTFRCDPISEHNRLYWYRQTLGQGPEFLTYFQNEAQLEKSRLLSDRFSAERPKGSFSTLEIQRTEQGDSAMYLCASSLGTGIQETQYFGPGTRLLVL.

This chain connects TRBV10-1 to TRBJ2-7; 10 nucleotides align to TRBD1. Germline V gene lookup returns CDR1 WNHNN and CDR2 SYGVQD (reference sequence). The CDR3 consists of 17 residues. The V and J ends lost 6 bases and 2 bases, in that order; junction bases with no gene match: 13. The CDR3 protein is CASSVGQGGGYPYEQYF. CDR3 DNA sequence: TGCGCCAGCAGCGTTGGACAGGGGGGCGGGTATCCCTACGAGCAGTACTTC.

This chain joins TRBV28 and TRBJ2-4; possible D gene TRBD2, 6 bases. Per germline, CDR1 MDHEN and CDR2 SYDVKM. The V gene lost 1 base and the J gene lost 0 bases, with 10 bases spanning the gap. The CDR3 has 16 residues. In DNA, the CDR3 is TGTGCCAGCAGTTTATTGCGGGAACTAGCCAAAAACATTCAGTACTTC. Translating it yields CASSLLRELAKNIQYF.

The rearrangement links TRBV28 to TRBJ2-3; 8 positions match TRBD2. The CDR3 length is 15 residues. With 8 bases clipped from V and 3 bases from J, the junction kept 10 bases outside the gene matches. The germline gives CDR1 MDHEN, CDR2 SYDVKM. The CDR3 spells CASLAPGLGTDTQYF. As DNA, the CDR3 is TGTGCCAGCCTCGCCCCGGGACTAGGGACAGATACGCAGTATTTT.

Here the CDR3 reads CASSWGDSYEQYF. The CDR3 coding sequence is TGTGCCAGTAGTTGGGGGGACTCCTACGAGCAGTACTTC. The rearrangement uses TRBV19 and TRBJ2-7; D possibly corresponds to TRBD2 (6 bases). The length of the CDR3 is 13 residues. V was pared by 5 bases and J by 0 bases, with 8 bases between. Germline CDR1 is LNHDA and CDR2 is SQIVND (reference sequence).

CDR3 bases: TGTGCCAGCAGTGAAGAGAGGGCCAAAAACATTCAGTACTTC. As protein: CASSEERAKNIQYF. The chain employs TRBV2 and TRBJ2-4; no firm D call. Germline CDR1 SNHLY, CDR2 FYNNEI. Trimming took off 1 base at V and 1 base at J, with 5 bases between the two ends. The CDR3 length is 14 residues. Looking up the rest from reference TRBV2 and TRBJ2-4 gives the full variable domain: EPEVTQTPSHQVTQMGQEVILRCVPISNHLYFYWYRQILGQKVEFLVSFYNNEISEKSEIFDDQFSVERPDGSNFTLKIRSTKLEDSAMYFCASSEERAKNIQYFGAGTRLSVL.

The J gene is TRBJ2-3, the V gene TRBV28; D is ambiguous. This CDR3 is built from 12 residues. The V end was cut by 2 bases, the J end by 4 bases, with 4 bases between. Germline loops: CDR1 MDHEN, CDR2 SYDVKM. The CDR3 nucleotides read TGTGCCAGCAGTTTAGGCCCAGATACGCAGTATTTT. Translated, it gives CASSLGPDTQYF.

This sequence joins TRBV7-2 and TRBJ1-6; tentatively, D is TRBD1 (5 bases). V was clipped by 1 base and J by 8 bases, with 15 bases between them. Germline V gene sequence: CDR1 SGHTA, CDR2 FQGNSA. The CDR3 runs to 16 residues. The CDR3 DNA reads TGTGCCAGCAGCTTAGGGCAAGTGGGGGGAGATTCACCCCTCCACTTT. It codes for CASSLGQVGGDSPLHF.

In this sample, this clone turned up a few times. In DNA, the CDR3 is TGTGCCAGCAGCTCAACCAGGGGCTACGAGCAGTACTTC. Translating gives CASSSTRGYEQYF. The rearrangement links TRBV7-3 to TRBJ2-7; a weak D match, TRBD1 (6 bases). The CDR3 length is 13 residues. Germline CDR1 SGHTA, CDR2 FQGTGA. The ends were cut back, 4 bases at V and 3 bases at J, with 10 bases in the middle. The entire variable domain, with the rest obtained from reference TRBV7-3 and TRBJ2-7, is as follows: GAGVSQTPSNKVTEKGKYVELRCDPISGHTALYWYRQSLGQGPEFLIYFQGTGAADDSGLPNDRFFAVRPEGSVSTLKIQRTERGDSAVYLCASSSTRGYEQYFGPGTRLTVT.

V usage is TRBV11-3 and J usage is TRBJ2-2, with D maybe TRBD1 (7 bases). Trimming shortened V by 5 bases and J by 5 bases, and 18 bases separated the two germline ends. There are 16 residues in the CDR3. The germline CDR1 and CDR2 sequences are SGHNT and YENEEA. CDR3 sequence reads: CASSPGGTVKTGELFF. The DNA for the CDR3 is TGTGCCAGCAGCCCCGGAGGGACAGTAAAGACCGGGGAGCTGTTTTTT.

The CDR3 is CASSQGQTMGGYTF. CDR3 sequence (DNA): TGTGCCAGCAGCCAGGGACAGACTATGGGCGGCTACACCTTC. This chain links TRBV7-6 with TRBJ1-2, with TRBD1 matching over 7 bases. The CDR3 runs 14 residues. Germline V gives CDR1 SGHVS, CDR2 FNYEAQ. V lost 5 bases to trimming and J lost 8 bases; unmatched junction nucleotides: 11.

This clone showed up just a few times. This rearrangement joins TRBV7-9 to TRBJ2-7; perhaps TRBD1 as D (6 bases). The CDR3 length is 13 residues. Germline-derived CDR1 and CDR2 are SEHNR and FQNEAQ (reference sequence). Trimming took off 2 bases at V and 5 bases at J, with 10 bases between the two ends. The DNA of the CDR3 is TGTGCCAGCAGCTTAATTTCAGGGGACGAGCAGTACTTC. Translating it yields CASSLISGDEQYF.

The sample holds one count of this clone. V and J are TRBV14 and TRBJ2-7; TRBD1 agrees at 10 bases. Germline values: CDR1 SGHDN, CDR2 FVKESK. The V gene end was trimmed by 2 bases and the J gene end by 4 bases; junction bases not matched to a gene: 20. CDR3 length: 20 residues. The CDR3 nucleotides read TGTGCCAGCAGCCAAAAGGGGAAATATAACCGGGACAGGGGCTTTTACGAGCAGTACTTC. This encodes CASSQKGKYNRDRGFYEQYF.

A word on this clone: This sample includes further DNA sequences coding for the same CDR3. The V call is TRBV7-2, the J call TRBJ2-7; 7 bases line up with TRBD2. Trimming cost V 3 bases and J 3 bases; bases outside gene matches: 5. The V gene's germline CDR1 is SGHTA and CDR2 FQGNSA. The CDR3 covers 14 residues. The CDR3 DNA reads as TGTGCCAGCAGCTTCGGGGGAGGGTACTACGAGCAGTACTTC. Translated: CASSFGGGYYEQYF.

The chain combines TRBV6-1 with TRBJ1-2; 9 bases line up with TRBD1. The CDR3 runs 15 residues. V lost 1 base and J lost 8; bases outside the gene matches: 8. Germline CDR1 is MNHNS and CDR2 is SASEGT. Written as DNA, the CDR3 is TGTGCCAGCAGTGAAGGGGACAGGGATTGGGTGGGCTACACCTTC. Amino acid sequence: CASSEGDRDWVGYTF.

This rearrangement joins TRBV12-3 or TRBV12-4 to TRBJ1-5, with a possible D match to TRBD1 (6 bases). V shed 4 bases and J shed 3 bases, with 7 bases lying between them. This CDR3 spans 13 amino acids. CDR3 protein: CASSWTDNQPQHF. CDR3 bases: TGTGCCAGCAGTTGGACAGACAATCAGCCCCAGCATTTT.

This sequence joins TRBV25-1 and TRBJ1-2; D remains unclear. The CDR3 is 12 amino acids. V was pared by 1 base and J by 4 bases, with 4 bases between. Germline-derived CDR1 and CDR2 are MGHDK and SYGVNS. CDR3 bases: TGTGCCAGCAGTGAATCAGGCTATGGCTACACCTTC. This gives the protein CASSESGYGYTF.